The rows below give T cell receptor beta chains drawn from one sample of a study of glioma-infiltrating T cells. TCRdb fed the multiplex PCR reads into MiXCR, producing one record per CDR3 protein. The repertoire includes 300,000 to 450,000 distinct CDR3 sequences, 35% to 45% of them detected once, and more than 10% sits in the top ten. The specimen sequenced was glioma tissue, nonneoplastic brain tissue, or PBMCs (not recorded which). All receptors come from a human donor with low-grade glioma or glioblastoma, undergoing nonglioma brain surgery, or in good health (not recorded which). Both conserved end residues are part of each CDR3. D genes are given only for firm matches. Rows may omit the clone size; those that give it use once, few, many or a size class.

clone_size,d_call,v_call,j_call,cdr3_nt,cdr3_aa
-,-,TRBV2,TRBJ1-2,TGTGCCAGCAGTGTACGGGACGGCTATGGCTACACCTTC,CASSVRDGYGYTF
few,-,TRBV4-1,TRBJ2-2,TGCGCCAGCAGCCTGACCGGGACTTCCACCGGGGAGCTGTTTTTT,CASSLTGTSTGELFF
-,-,TRBV5-5,TRBJ1-2,TGTGCCAGCAGCTGGGTCATTGGGCGGAAAAGCGATGGCTACACCTTC,CASSWVIGRKSDGYTF
-,-,TRBV28,TRBJ1-3,TGTGCCACTCATTACCGGGCTGGAAACACCATATATTTT,CATHYRAGNTIYF
-,-,TRBV10-3,TRBJ2-5,TGTGCCATTAGTGACTCCTACAGGGTCGGCGAGACCCAGTACTTC,CAISDSYRVGETQYF
-,-,TRBV7-8,TRBJ2-5,TGTGCCAGCTACCCAGGGTACGAGGGGCAAGAGACCCAGTACTTC,CASYPGYEGQETQYF
-,-,TRBV28,TRBJ2-5,TGTGCCAGCAGTGTACCCGGGGCCCCGGAGACCCAGTACTTC,CASSVPGAPETQYF
few,TRBD2,TRBV20-1,TRBJ2-3,TGCAGTGCTCCCGACCGGACTAGCGGGAGATGGTTCGGCACAGATACGCAGTATTTT,CSAPDRTSGRWFGTDTQYF
-,-,TRBV7-2,TRBJ2-5,TGTGCCAGCAGCTTGTGGGCCGGAACAAGCGGGACCCAGTACTTC,CASSLWAGTSGTQYF
-,-,TRBV12-3/TRBV12-4,TRBJ1-2,TGTGCCAGCACCCTCCGAGGGGGATGGTATGGCTACACCTTC,CASTLRGGWYGYTF
-,-,TRBV27,TRBJ2-1,TGTGCCAGAAGTTTAATTGGTTTCGGAACACCGGTCAATGAGCAGTTCTTC,CARSLIGFGTPVNEQFF
-,-,TRBV6-5,TRBJ2-1,TGTGCCAGCAGTTACGTTGCGGGGAATGAGCAGTTCTTC,CASSYVAGNEQFF
-,-,TRBV12-3/TRBV12-4,TRBJ1-1,TGTGCCAGCACCCACGATGCTGAAGCTTTCTTT,CASTHDAEAFF
few,-,TRBV7-2,TRBJ2-7,TGTGCCAGCAGCTCTAGACAGACCTACGAGCAGTACTTC,CASSSRQTYEQYF
-,-,TRBV5-1,TRBJ1-2,TGCGCCAGCAGCTTCGGCAGGGGAGACTATGGCTACACCTTC,CASSFGRGDYGYTF
many,TRBD2,TRBV28,TRBJ2-3,TGTGCCAGCAGGCCCCCTCTTCTAGCGGGAGGAAGGGATACGCAGTATTTT,CASRPPLLAGGRDTQYF
once,-,TRBV3-1,TRBJ1-2,TGTGCCAGCAGCCCGACAGGTCTGGAAGGCTACACCTTC,CASSPTGLEGYTF
-,-,TRBV4-2,TRBJ2-5,TGTGCCAGCAGCCGAGGAGAGCCCCAAGAGACCCAGTACTTC,CASSRGEPQETQYF
-,TRBD2,TRBV5-6,TRBJ2-7,TGTGCCAGCAGCTTGGGACTAGCACTTAAGTCGAACGAGCAGTACTTC,CASSLGLALKSNEQYF
once,-,TRBV6-9,TRBJ2-4,TGTGCCAGCAGTTATGCTCCCAACGGGGGGCAATTCAAAAACATTCAGTACTTC,CASSYAPNGGQFKNIQYF
many,TRBD1,TRBV4-2,TRBJ1-5,TGTGCCAGCAGCCAGCCGGGACAGCCTGATCAGCCCCAGCATTTT,CASSQPGQPDQPQHF
few,-,TRBV7-9,TRBJ1-4,TGTGCCAGCAGCTTTGAGGGGGGTTCGGATGAAAAACTGTTTTTT,CASSFEGGSDEKLFF
many,-,TRBV20-1,TRBJ2-7,TGCAGTGCTATCTTCGGGTCAGTCAACTACGAGCAGTACTTC,CSAIFGSVNYEQYF
few,-,TRBV12-3/TRBV12-4,TRBJ2-7,TGTGCCAGCAGTTTTCGACGAGCGAGGGGGGACGAGCAGTACTTC,CASSFRRARGDEQYF
many,TRBD1,TRBV7-2,TRBJ1-5,TGTGCCAGCAGCCGGGACAGGGGGAGCAATCAGCCCCAGCATTTT,CASSRDRGSNQPQHF
-,-,TRBV28,TRBJ2-5,TGTGCCAGCAGTTTAAGCCGCGGGGAGACCCAGTACTTC,CASSLSRGETQYF
few,-,TRBV27,TRBJ2-2,TGTGCCAGCAGTTCACTGGGGTTCGCGAACACCGGGGAGCTGTTTTTT,CASSSLGFANTGELFF
-,TRBD2,TRBV18,TRBJ2-3,TGTGCCAGCAGACTAGCGGAAATTTACACAGATACGCAGTATTTT,CASRLAEIYTDTQYF
once,-,TRBV27,TRBJ2-7,TGTGCCAGCAGTCTAAGCCTCGGGGCAGGGGAGCAGTACTTC,CASSLSLGAGEQYF
-,-,TRBV6-4,TRBJ2-3,TGTGCCAGCAGTGATGGACACCGCACAGATACGCAGTATTTT,CASSDGHRTDTQYF
many,-,TRBV28,TRBJ1-5,TGTGCCAGCAGTTTTACCCCGTCCTATAGCAATCAGCCCCAGCATTTT,CASSFTPSYSNQPQHF
-,TRBD2,TRBV6-1,TRBJ2-1,TGTGCCAGCACTGCGGGGCTAGCGGGTAATGAGCAGTTCTTC,CASTAGLAGNEQFF